This section outlines one T cell receptor beta chain sequence together with its context. The entry originates in a study of blood T cell repertoires in COVID-19. Study background: Researchers got acute and convalescent COVID-19 samples from the United States, Italy and Spain.

The protocol was immunoSEQ multiplex PCR, while the TCRdb copy is restricted to in-frame clones and leaves out a portion. Of over 35,000 clones in the sample, approximately 90% were seen once. The V gene lost 2 bases and the J gene lost 6 bases, with 11 bases spanning the gap. CDR1 and CDR2 from the germline V gene are SEHNR and FQNEAQ (reference sequence). The CDR3 is made up of 14 amino acids. The chain joins TRBV7-9 to TRBJ1-5, with unresolved D. The sample taken for sequencing was peripheral blood. The source of this sequence is a man in his fifties with active COVID-19. The CDR3 nucleotides read TGTGCCAGCAGCTTACCGGGGAATTTTCAGCCCCAGCATTTT. It is translated as CASSLPGNFQPQHF. Drawing the rest from reference TRBV7-9 and TRBJ1-5, the complete variable domain is DTGVSQNPRHKITKRGQNVTFRCDPISEHNRLYWYRQTLGQGPEFLTYFQNEAQLEKSRLLSDRFSAERPKGSFSTLEIQRTEQGDSAMYLCASSLPGNFQPQHFGDGTRLSIL.